This T cell receptor beta chain emerged from a study of cytomegalovirus exposure and HLA in healthy donors. Amplification used 60 Vbeta primers and 13 Jbeta primers. Profiled with immunoSEQ multiplex PCR; TCRdb holds only in-frame clones, not every one. The table records some 120,000 clones, about 85% of them present only once. Germline values: CDR1 ENHRY, CDR2 SYGVKD. V shed 2 bases and J 1 base; nucleotides not matched to a gene: 8. The CDR3 spans 18 residues. Material for sequencing was PBMCs. V usage is TRBV10-3 and J usage is TRBJ1-1; the match to TRBD1 covers 12 bases. This receptor was taken from a woman aged 25 to 39 in good health and CMV-seropositive. The CDR3: CAISERGTGGAKNTEAFF. The CDR3 DNA is TGTGCCATCAGTGAGCGAGGGACAGGGGGCGCGAAGAACACTGAAGCTTTCTTT.